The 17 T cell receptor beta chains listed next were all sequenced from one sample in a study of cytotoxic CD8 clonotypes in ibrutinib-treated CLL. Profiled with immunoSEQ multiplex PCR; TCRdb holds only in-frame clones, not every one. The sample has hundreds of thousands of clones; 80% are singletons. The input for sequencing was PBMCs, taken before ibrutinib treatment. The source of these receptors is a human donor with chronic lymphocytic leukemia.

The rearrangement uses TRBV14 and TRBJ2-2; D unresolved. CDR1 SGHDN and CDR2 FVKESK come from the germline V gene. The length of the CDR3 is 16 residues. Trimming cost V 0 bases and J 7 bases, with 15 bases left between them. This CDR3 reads CASSQDYQTGIGELFF. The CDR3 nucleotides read TGTGCCAGCAGCCAAGACTATCAAACTGGCATCGGGGAGCTGTTTTTT.

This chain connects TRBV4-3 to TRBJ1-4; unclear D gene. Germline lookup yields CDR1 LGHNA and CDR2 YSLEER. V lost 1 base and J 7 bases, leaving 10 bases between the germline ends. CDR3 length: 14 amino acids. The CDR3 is CASSQVGYGEKLFF. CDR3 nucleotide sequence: TGCGCCAGCAGCCAAGTAGGGTATGGTGAAAAACTGTTTTTT.

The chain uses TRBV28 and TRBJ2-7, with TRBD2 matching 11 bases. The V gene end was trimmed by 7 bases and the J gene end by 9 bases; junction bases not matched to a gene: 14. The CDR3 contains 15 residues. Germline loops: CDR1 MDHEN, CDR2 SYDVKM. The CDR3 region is CASKETSGSWLGQYF. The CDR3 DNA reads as TGTGCCAGCAAAGAAACTAGCGGGAGTTGGCTAGGGCAGTACTTC.

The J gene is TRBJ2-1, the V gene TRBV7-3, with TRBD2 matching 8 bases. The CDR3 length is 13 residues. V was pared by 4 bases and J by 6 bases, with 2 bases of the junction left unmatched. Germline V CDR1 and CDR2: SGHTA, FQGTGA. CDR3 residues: CASSSGTSNEQFF. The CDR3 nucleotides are TGTGCCAGCAGCTCCGGGACTAGCAATGAGCAGTTCTTC.

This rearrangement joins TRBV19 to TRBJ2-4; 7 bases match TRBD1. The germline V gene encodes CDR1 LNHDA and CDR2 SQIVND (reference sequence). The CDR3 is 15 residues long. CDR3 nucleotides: TGTGCTAAGGACAGGAGATCTATAGCCAAAAACATTCAGTACTTC. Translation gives CAKDRRSIAKNIQYF.

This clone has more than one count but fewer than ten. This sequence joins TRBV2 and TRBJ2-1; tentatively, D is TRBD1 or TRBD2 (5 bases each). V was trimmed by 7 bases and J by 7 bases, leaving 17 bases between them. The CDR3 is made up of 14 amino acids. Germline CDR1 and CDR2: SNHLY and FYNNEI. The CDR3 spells CASMKDTRLNEQFF. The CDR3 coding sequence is TGTGCCAGCATGAAGGACACTAGATTAAATGAGCAGTTCTTC.

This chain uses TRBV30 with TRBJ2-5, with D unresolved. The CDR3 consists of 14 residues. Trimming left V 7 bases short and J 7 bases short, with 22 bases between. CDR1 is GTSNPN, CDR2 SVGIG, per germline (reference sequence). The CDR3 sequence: CASLPKSVLGTQYF. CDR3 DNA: TGTGCCTCCCTTCCAAAGTCGGTTCTCGGGACCCAGTACTTC. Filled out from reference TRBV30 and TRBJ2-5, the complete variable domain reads SQTIHQWPATLVQPVGSPLSLECTVEGTSNPNLYWYRQAAGRGLQLLFYSVGIGQISSEVPQNLSASRPQDRQFILSSKKLLLSDSGFYLCASLPKSVLGTQYFGPGTRLLVL.

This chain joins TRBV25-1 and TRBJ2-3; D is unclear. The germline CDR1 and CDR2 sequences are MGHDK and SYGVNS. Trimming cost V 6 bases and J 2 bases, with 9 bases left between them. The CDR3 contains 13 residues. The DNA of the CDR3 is TGTGCCAGCAGCCAATTACTCACAGATACGCAGTATTTT. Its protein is CASSQLLTDTQYF.

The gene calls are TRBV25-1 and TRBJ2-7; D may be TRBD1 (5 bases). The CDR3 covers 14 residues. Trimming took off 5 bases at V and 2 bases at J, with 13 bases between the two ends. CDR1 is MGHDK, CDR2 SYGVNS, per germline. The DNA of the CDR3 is TGTGCCAGCAGTATCGGCAGGGTAGCCTACGAGCAGTACTTC. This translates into CASSIGRVAYEQYF.

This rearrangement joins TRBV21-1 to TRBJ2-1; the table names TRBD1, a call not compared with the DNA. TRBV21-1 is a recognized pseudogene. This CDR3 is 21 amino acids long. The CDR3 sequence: CASSKHLPVGDITPSYNEQFF. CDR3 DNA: TGTGCCAGCAGCAAACATCTCCCAGTGGGGGACATTACCCCCTCCTACAATGAGCAGTTCTTC.

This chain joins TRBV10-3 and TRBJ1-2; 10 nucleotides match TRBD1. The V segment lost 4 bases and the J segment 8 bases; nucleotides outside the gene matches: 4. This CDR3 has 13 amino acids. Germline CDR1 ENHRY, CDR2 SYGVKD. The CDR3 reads CAISGDRGRGYTF. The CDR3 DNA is TGTGCCATCAGTGGCGACAGGGGGCGAGGCTACACCTTC.

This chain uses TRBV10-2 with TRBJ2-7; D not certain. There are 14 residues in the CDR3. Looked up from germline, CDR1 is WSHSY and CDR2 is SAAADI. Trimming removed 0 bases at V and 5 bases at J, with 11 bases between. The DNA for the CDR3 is TGCGCCAGCAGTGAGTCGGTTTTATACGACGAGCAGTACTTC. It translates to CASSESVLYDEQYF.

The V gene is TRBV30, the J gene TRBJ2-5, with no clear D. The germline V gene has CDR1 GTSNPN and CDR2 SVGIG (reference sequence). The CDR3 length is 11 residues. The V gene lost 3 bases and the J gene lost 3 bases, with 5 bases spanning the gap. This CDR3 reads CAWRIKETQYF. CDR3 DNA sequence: TGTGCCTGGAGAATTAAAGAGACCCAGTACTTC.

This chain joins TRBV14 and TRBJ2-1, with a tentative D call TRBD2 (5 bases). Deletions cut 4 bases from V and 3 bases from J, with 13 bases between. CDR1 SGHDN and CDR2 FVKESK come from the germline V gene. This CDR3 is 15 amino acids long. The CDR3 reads CASSLGGGFYNEQFF. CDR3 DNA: TGTGCCAGCAGCCTTGGAGGTGGGTTCTACAATGAGCAGTTCTTC.

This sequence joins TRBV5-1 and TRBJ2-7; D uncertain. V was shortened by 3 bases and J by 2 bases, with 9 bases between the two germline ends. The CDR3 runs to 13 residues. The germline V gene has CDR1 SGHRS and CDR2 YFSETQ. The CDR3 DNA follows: TGCGCCAGCAGCTACGGTGTTACCTACGAGCAGTACTTC. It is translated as CASSYGVTYEQYF.

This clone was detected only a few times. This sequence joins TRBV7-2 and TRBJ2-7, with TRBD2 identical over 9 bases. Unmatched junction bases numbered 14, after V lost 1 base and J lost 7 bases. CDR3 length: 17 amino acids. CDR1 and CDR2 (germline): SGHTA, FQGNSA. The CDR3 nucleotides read TGTGCCAGCAGCTTAGTGGGGGCGTTAGCGGGAGTGTTTGAGCAGTACTTC. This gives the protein CASSLVGALAGVFEQYF. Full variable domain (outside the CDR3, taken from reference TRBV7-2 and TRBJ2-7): GAGVSQSPSNKVTEKGKDVELRCDPISGHTALYWYRQSLGQGLEFLIYFQGNSAPDKSGLPSDRFSAERTGGSVSTLTIQRTQQEDSAVYLCASSLVGALAGVFEQYFGPGTRLTVT.

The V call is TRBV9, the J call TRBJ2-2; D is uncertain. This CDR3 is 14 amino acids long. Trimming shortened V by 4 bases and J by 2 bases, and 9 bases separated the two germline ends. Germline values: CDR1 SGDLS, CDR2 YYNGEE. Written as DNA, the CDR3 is TGTGCCAGCAGCCCAAGACAAAACACCGGGGAGCTGTTTTTT. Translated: CASSPRQNTGELFF.